This TCR beta chain was captured in a study of shared clonotypes between healthy human individuals. Using immunoSEQ multiplex PCR, the repertoire was profiled, and TCRdb retains in-frame clones only, with some absent. The sample has roughly 2,300,000 clones, 85% to 95% seen once. Per the germline V gene, CDR1 is SNHLY and CDR2 is FYNNEI. The CDR3 is 13 amino acids. Trimming removed 8 bases from V and 6 bases from J; junction bases left unmatched: 6. Material: naive CD4+ T cells from PBMCs. Subset in this sample: CD45RA+ positively selected. This clonotype originated in a man aged 18 to 30 in good health. Some clones in this sample may be carry-over from other donors' samples. The chain recombines TRBV2 with TRBJ1-2; 10 positions agree with TRBD1. The CDR3 DNA is TGTGCCAGCTACGACAGGGGGCGGCATGGCTACACCTTC. Amino acids: CASYDRGRHGYTF.